What follows are 13 T cell receptor beta chains derived from one specimen sequenced in a study of blood T cell repertoires in COVID-19. Clones were sequenced by immunoSEQ multiplex PCR, and TCRdb holds only the in-frame ones, with some missing. The sample contains under 550,000 clones, 80% to 90% of which appear only once. The sequenced sample consisted of peripheral blood. Source of these receptors: a man aged 18 to 35 with COVID-19, enrolled during active disease.

This rearrangement joins TRBV6-5 to TRBJ1-1; weak D call: TRBD1 (5 bases). The CDR3 contains 12 residues. V lost 0 bases and J lost 8, with 7 bases in between. The germline gives CDR1 MNHEY, CDR2 SVGAGI. CDR3 sequence reads: CASSYSGAEAFF. In DNA, the CDR3 is TGTGCCAGCAGTTACTCAGGGGCGGAAGCTTTCTTT.

This clone was observed once. This chain links TRBV21-1 with TRBJ1-5; TRBD1 is the table's D call and was not checked against the DNA. TRBV21-1 is recorded as a pseudogene. The CDR3 runs to 16 residues. The CDR3 here is CASSKGAPYSNQPQHF. The DNA for the CDR3 is TGTGCCAGCAGCAAAGGGGCACCTTATAGCAATCAGCCCCAGCATTTT.

The chain uses TRBV11-3 and TRBJ2-3, with D perhaps matching TRBD2 (6 bases). CDR1 and CDR2 (germline): SGHNT, YENEEA. Trimming pared 1 base from V and 3 bases from J, leaving 8 bases between. The CDR3 runs to 14 residues. CDR3: CASSLGRGTDTQYF. CDR3 bases: TGTGCCAGCAGCTTAGGCCGGGGGACAGATACGCAGTATTTT.

Note on this clone: The same CDR3 arises from other DNA sequences in this sample as well. The chain links TRBV19 to TRBJ2-1; D is unclear. Trimming left V 2 bases short and J 6 bases short, with 2 bases between. Germline V gene lookup returns CDR1 LNHDA and CDR2 SQIVND (reference sequence). CDR3 length equals 11 residues. CDR3 nucleotide sequence: TGTGCCAGTAGTATACTCAATGAGCAGTTCTTC. Translation gives CASSILNEQFF.

This chain links TRBV15 with TRBJ2-7; TRBD2 aligns across 10 bases. This CDR3 contains 15 residues. The V gene's germline CDR1 is LNHNV and CDR2 YYDKDF (reference sequence). With 0 bases clipped from V and 4 bases from J, the junction kept 3 bases outside the gene matches. The CDR3 is CATSRELAGLYEQYF. The CDR3 DNA is TGTGCCACCAGCAGAGAACTAGCGGGATTGTACGAGCAGTACTTC. Combining the CDR3 with reference TRBV15 and TRBJ2-7 gives the whole variable domain DAMVIQNPRYQVTQFGKPVTLSCSQTLNHNVMYWYQQKSSQAPKLLFHYYDKDFNNEADTPDNFQSRRPNTSFCFLDIRSPGLGDTAMYLCATSRELAGLYEQYFGPGTRLTVT.

This chain uses TRBV24-1 with TRBJ2-1, with 9 bases matching TRBD1. This CDR3 comprises 14 residues. Germline loops: CDR1 KGHDR, CDR2 SFDVKD. V shed 4 bases and J 15 bases; nucleotides not matched to a gene: 12. This chain's CDR3 is CATSEGTGSERRFF. CDR3 sequence (DNA): TGTGCCACCAGTGAAGGGACAGGGTCGGAGCGCAGGTTCTTC.

This clone was seen only once. The chain employs TRBV3-1 (or the pseudogene TRBV3-2) and TRBJ1-6, with D unresolved. The CDR3 has 12 residues. The germline V and J ends were trimmed by 2 bases and 11 bases, with 7 bases remaining between them. The germline V gene encodes CDR1 LGHDT and CDR2 YNNKEL (reference sequence). The CDR3 spells CASSQPFTPLHF. The DNA for the CDR3 is TGTGCCAGCAGCCAACCGTTTACACCCCTCCACTTT.

The rearrangement links TRBV7-9 to TRBJ2-7; the D is unclear. Between the trimmed V and J ends, which lost 5 bases and 5 bases, there was a span of 16 bases. CDR1 is SEHNR and CDR2 is FQNEAQ in the germline V gene (reference sequence). This CDR3 is 14 amino acids long. The CDR3 bases are TGTGCCAGCAGCCAAACGTTGGTGGGCGACGAGCAGTACTTC. Translating gives CASSQTLVGDEQYF.

This chain links TRBV7-2 with TRBJ1-3; D is perhaps TRBD1 (6 bases). The CDR3 loop spans 14 amino acids. Between the trimmed V and J ends, which lost 5 bases and 1 base, there was a span of 9 bases. CDR1 and CDR2 (germline): SGHTA, FQGNSA. CDR3 protein: CASSQGTSGNTIYF. CDR3 coding DNA: TGTGCCAGCAGCCAGGGGACATCTGGAAACACCATATATTTT.

J is TRBJ2-5 and V is TRBV12-5, with TRBD1 matching 7 bases. From germline, CDR1 is LGHNT and CDR2 FRNRAP. There are 12 residues in the CDR3. V lost 1 base, J lost 9 bases, and 2 bases stayed unmatched. The CDR3 spells CASGLEQGAQYF. DNA for the CDR3: TGTGCTAGTGGTTTGGAGCAGGGGGCCCAGTACTTC.

The V and J genes are TRBV5-4 and TRBJ2-7; 7 bases are shared with TRBD2. Germline trimming cut 3 bases from V and 5 bases from J; bases unmatched to any gene: 8. The germline V gene has CDR1 SGHNT and CDR2 YYREEE (reference sequence). The length of the CDR3 is 14 residues. CDR3 bases: TGTGCCAGCAGCTCATGGGGAGGGTCCGACGAGCAGTACTTC. Its translation: CASSSWGGSDEQYF.

The chain employs TRBV2 and TRBJ1-2; 8 bases fit TRBD1. This CDR3 contains 17 residues. Trimming took 4 bases from V and 0 from J; bases not matched to a gene: 10. Germline V gene data show CDR1 as SNHLY and CDR2 as FYNNEI. The CDR3 DNA reads TGTGCCAGCAGTGCCGCCCCGGGACAGGCGTCTAACTATGGCTACACCTTC. Encoded protein: CASSAAPGQASNYGYTF.

This chain links TRBV4-1 with TRBJ2-7, with D unclear. The CDR3 is made up of 12 amino acids. CDR1 MGHRA and CDR2 YSYEKL come from the germline V gene. The V end was cut by 0 bases, the J end by 6 bases, with 6 bases between. This chain's CDR3 is CASSQDSVEQYF. In DNA, the CDR3 is TGCGCCAGCAGCCAAGATTCTGTCGAGCAGTACTTC.